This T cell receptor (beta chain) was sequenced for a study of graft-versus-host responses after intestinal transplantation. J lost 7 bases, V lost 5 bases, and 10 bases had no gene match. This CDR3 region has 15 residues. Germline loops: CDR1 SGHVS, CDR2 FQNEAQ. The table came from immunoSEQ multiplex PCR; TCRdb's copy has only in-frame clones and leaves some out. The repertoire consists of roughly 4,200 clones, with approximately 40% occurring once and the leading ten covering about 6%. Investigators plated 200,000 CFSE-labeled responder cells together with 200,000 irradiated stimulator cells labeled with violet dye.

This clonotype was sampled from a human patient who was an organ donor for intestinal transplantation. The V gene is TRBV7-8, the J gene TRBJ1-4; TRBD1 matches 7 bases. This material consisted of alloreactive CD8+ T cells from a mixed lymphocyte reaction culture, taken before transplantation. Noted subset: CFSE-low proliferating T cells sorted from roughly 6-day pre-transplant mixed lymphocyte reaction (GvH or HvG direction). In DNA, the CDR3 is TGTGCCAGCAGCGCCCGACAGGGCGCGGTTGAAAAACTGTTTTTT. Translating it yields CASSARQGAVEKLFF.